These 22 T cell receptor beta chains were all obtained from the same sample, sequenced in a study of identical twins. In TCRdb, the 5' RACE reads were re-called with MiXCR into one record per CDR3 protein. The sample records under 350,000 distinct CDR3 sequences, just under 9.5% being singletons. The sample was also reused in another study, on yellow fever vaccine responses in identical twins.

The sequenced sample was CD8+ T cells sorted from blood. These receptors were obtained from a woman aged 18-29 years in good health.

This clonotype was seen a few times. The V call is TRBV20-1, the J call TRBJ2-7; TRBD1 agrees at 11 bases. CDR1 DFQATT and CDR2 SNEGSKA come from the germline V gene (reference sequence). The V and J ends lost 0 bases and 5 bases, in that order; junction bases with no gene match: 9. There are 16 residues in the CDR3. CDR3 sequence (DNA): TGCAGTGCTAGAGATGTGTTGCGGACAGGGGGCCACGAGCAGTACTTC. Residues: CSARDVLRTGGHEQYF.

This clonotype was observed at least ten times. In nucleotides, the CDR3 is TGTGCCACCAGCAGAGATCTTCCGGCAGTTGAGCAGTTCTTC. This translates into CATSRDLPAVEQFF. The rearrangement joins TRBV15 to TRBJ2-1; no definite D call. CDR3 length: 14 amino acids. Germline-derived CDR1 and CDR2 are LNHNV and YYDKDF (reference sequence). The V and J ends lost 0 bases and 9 bases respectively, with 12 bases between them.

This clonotype has just a few counts. The chain combines TRBV7-2 with TRBJ2-5; unclear D gene. CDR3 length equals 13 residues. V lost 1 base to trimming and J lost 2 bases, with 5 bases between them. The germline CDR1 and CDR2 sequences are SGHTA and FQGNSA. DNA for the CDR3: TGTGCCAGCAGCTTAGACTGGCAAGAGACCCAGTACTTC. This encodes CASSLDWQETQYF.

This clonotype showed up many times. V and J are TRBV12-3 or TRBV12-4 and TRBJ2-5; no firm D call. This CDR3 comprises 16 residues. V was pared by 2 bases and J by 5 bases, with 18 bases between. The DNA of the CDR3 is TGTGCCAGCAGTTTACGGCTCCCTGGGGAAGGGGAGACCCAGTACTTC. Translation: CASSLRLPGEGETQYF.

In its sample, this clonotype was seen a few times. V gene TRBV7-2 combines with J gene TRBJ2-7; a possible D gene is TRBD2 (6 bases). Looked up from germline, CDR1 is SGHTA and CDR2 is FQGNSA. Trimming pared 0 bases from V and 6 bases from J, leaving 9 bases between. The CDR3 has 13 residues. CDR3 loop: CASSLARLGEQYF. In DNA form, the CDR3 reads TGTGCCAGCAGCTTAGCTAGACTAGGCGAGCAGTACTTC.

This clonotype was counted once. Germline and junction disagree at one end, which may indicate a read error. The CDR3 here is CASSPRSGTSGRAAENF. Written as DNA, the CDR3 is TGTGCCAGCAGCCCACGTTCCGGGACTAGCGGGAGGGCCGCGGAGAACTTC. V usage is TRBV7-9 and J usage is TRBJ2-5; 16 bases are a match to TRBD2. Germline CDR1 and CDR2: SEHNR and FQNEAQ (reference sequence). CDR3 length equals 17 residues.

This clonotype was seen repeatedly, ten times or more. The chain joins TRBV21-1 to TRBJ2-1; whether TRBD2, the table's D call, matches the DNA was not checked. TRBV21-1 is listed as a pseudogene. This CDR3 has 16 residues. The CDR3 DNA sequence: TGTGCCAGCTTCAGGCCGGGGACTAGCGGTACTAATGAGCAGTTCTTC. Translated, it gives CASFRPGTSGTNEQFF.

This clonotype has a count of ten or more. This chain links TRBV15 with TRBJ2-3, with D hard to call. V lost 0 bases and J 6 bases, leaving 13 bases between the germline ends. The CDR3 contains 15 residues. CDR1 is LNHNV, CDR2 YYDKDF, per germline (reference sequence). The DNA for the CDR3 is TGTGCCACCAGCAGAGATAGTGGCGGCGTTGATACGCAGTATTTT. Translated, it gives CATSRDSGGVDTQYF.

The chain recombines TRBV6-4 with TRBJ2-3; D is possibly TRBD1 (7 bases). Germline V gene data show CDR1 as MRHNA and CDR2 as SNTAGT. Between the trimmed V and J ends, which lost 5 bases and 4 bases, there was a span of 10 bases. The CDR3 covers 13 residues. This CDR3 reads CASSTGEADTQYF. The CDR3 DNA follows: TGTGCCAGCAGTACAGGGGAGGCAGATACGCAGTATTTT.

The rearrangement links TRBV11-2 to TRBJ2-5; 7 positions match TRBD1. This CDR3 is 15 amino acids long. The J segment lost 6 bases and the V segment lost 5 bases, leaving 12 bases of the junction unmatched. Germline V gene lookup returns CDR1 SGHAT and CDR2 FQNNGV. The CDR3 region is CASSPPGQFLQTQYF. The CDR3 DNA reads as TGTGCCAGCAGCCCGCCGGGACAGTTTTTACAGACCCAGTACTTC.

This clonotype was detected only a few times. The chain employs TRBV6-2 or TRBV6-3 and TRBJ2-7; TRBD1 might be the D (6 bases). There are 14 residues in the CDR3. Trimming stripped 2 bases from V and 6 bases from J, with 14 bases between. The V gene's germline CDR1 is MNHEY and CDR2 SVGEGT. CDR3 sequence: CASSYLEDRLEQYF. In DNA, the CDR3 is TGTGCCAGCAGTTACCTAGAGGACAGACTCGAGCAGTACTTC.

A few counts support this clonotype. The genes are TRBV4-1 and TRBJ2-2, with unresolved D. The CDR3 has 14 amino acids. The V gene lost 0 bases and the J gene lost 3 bases, with 5 bases spanning the gap. Germline V gene sequence: CDR1 MGHRA, CDR2 YSYEKL. The CDR3: CASSQDRYTGELFF. CDR3 sequence (DNA): TGCGCCAGCAGCCAAGATAGGTACACCGGGGAGCTGTTTTTT.

This clonotype was seen many times. This chain links TRBV5-1 with TRBJ2-7; D is undetermined. Trimming removed 4 bases at V and 2 bases at J, with 16 bases between. Germline V lookup: CDR1 SGHRS, CDR2 YFSETQ. The CDR3 contains 15 residues. This chain's CDR3 is CASSGPTGPTYEQYF. CDR3 nucleotide sequence: TGCGCCAGCAGCGGCCCGACGGGCCCAACCTACGAGCAGTACTTC.

This clonotype was seen a few times. This chain connects TRBV20-1 to TRBJ2-1, with TRBD2 matching 14 bases. V shed 6 bases, J shed 0 bases, and the junction held 13 bases outside the gene matches. This CDR3 has 19 amino acids. Germline CDR1 reads DFQATT; CDR2 reads SNEGSKA (reference sequence). CDR3 residues: CSATSRLAGGKNSYNEQFF. In nucleotides, the CDR3 is TGCAGTGCCACAAGCCGACTAGCGGGAGGGAAAAACTCCTACAATGAGCAGTTCTTC.

V gene TRBV29-1 combines with J gene TRBJ2-7, with TRBD2 matching over 9 bases. This CDR3 comprises 13 residues. V dropped 5 bases and J dropped 4; count of bases not matched to a gene: 6. Germline CDR1 reads SQVTM; CDR2 reads ANQGSEA. The CDR3 sequence: CSVIAGESYEQYF. The DNA for the CDR3 is TGCAGCGTTATAGCGGGAGAGTCTTACGAGCAGTACTTC.

Ten or more counts support this clonotype. This chain connects TRBV4-3 to TRBJ2-1; TRBD2 aligns across 7 bases. Germline lookup yields CDR1 LGHNA and CDR2 YSLEER. This CDR3 spans 14 amino acids. V lost 7 bases and J lost 5; bases outside the gene matches: 8. The CDR3 DNA reads as TGCGCCAGCACCCCGACTAGCCTACACAATGAGCAGTTCTTC. Encoded protein: CASTPTSLHNEQFF.

This clonotype has ten or more counts. This sequence joins TRBV5-1 and TRBJ1-1, with D perhaps matching TRBD1 (5 bases). This CDR3 contains 14 residues. Between the trimmed V and J ends, which lost 0 bases and 0 bases, there was a span of 6 bases. Germline V gene sequence: CDR1 SGHRS, CDR2 YFSETQ. CDR3 coding DNA: TGCGCCAGCAGCTTGGAACAGGTGAACACTGAAGCTTTCTTT. Translating gives CASSLEQVNTEAFF.

This clonotype was picked up a small number of times. The chain is built from TRBV7-9 and TRBJ2-1; 9 bases line up with TRBD1. V trimming: 3 bases; J trimming: 5 bases; junction bases outside the gene matches: 2. The CDR3 is 14 residues long. Germline values: CDR1 SEHNR, CDR2 FQNEAQ (reference sequence). The CDR3 DNA reads as TGTGCCAGCAGCTTCGGGACAGGGAACAATGAGCAGTTCTTC. This translates into CASSFGTGNNEQFF.

The chain employs TRBV11-2 and TRBJ2-1; 11 bases map to TRBD2. The CDR3 is 16 amino acids. J was trimmed by 6 bases and V by 0 bases; bases with no gene match: 4. Germline values: CDR1 SGHAT, CDR2 FQNNGV. CDR3 region: CASSLDRLAGGNEQFF. The DNA of the CDR3 is TGTGCCAGCAGCTTAGATCGGCTAGCGGGGGGCAATGAGCAGTTCTTC.

The gene calls are TRBV28 and TRBJ2-1; the D gene is possibly TRBD2 (5 bases). The germline V and J ends were trimmed by 6 bases and 10 bases, with 16 bases remaining between them. Germline V lookup: CDR1 MDHEN, CDR2 SYDVKM. The CDR3 runs to 13 residues. This chain's CDR3 is CASSNPRSGEQFF. CDR3 nucleotide sequence: TGTGCCAGCAGCAATCCCCGCAGCGGAGAGCAGTTCTTC.

This clonotype has more than one count but fewer than ten. The gene calls are TRBV6-1 and TRBJ2-1; 8 bases map to TRBD2. With 2 bases clipped from V and 2 bases from J, the junction kept 2 bases outside the gene matches. CDR1 and CDR2 (germline): MNHNS, SASEGT. This CDR3 has 15 residues. Here the CDR3 reads CASSESGGAYNEQFF. CDR3 in DNA: TGTGCCAGCAGTGAAAGCGGGGGCGCCTACAATGAGCAGTTCTTC.

This clonotype was counted at least ten times. The V call is TRBV9, the J call TRBJ1-2, with 8 positions matching TRBD1. CDR3 size: 13 residues. Germline values: CDR1 SGDLS, CDR2 YYNGEE. J gave up 8 bases and V 0 bases, and 3 bases lay outside the gene matches. The CDR3 nucleotides read TGTGCCAGCAGCGTAGGGGCAGGGGGCGGCTACACCTTC. This gives the protein CASSVGAGGGYTF.